This TCR beta chain is drawn from a study of regulatory T cells in long-lasting Graves disease. As to time point: newly diagnosed GD, antithyroid drugs for less than 3 months. RNA isolated from PBMCs was used to make the TCR library. With EDTA tubes as the receptacles, about 8.1 milliliters of peripheral blood were drawn. This clonotype showed up many times. Its cognate antigen is unknown. The CDR3 totals 14 residues. V was clipped by 3 bases and J by 2 bases, with 11 bases between them. Germline assignment: CDR1 DFQATT and CDR2 SNEGSKA (reference sequence). For TCR beta, libraries came from iRepertoire HTBI primers and Arm-PCR of CDR3 regions. TCRdb reanalysed the multiplex PCR reads using MiXCR and keeps one entry per CDR3 protein. The sample yields around 500,000 distinct CDR3 sequences, roughly 15% seen once. Study results and limitations: TCR diversity was lower in persistent Graves' patients (versus newly diagnosed ones).

The sample was also reused in another study, on T cells in Graves' hyperthyroidism and ophthalmopathy. This second report adds: During a first-round RT-PCR of the TCR CDR3, the HTBI primer set was used.

This TCR was sampled from a woman between 40 and 65 years old with Graves disease. The specimen was peripheral blood mononuclear cells (PBMCs), collected at new diagnosis, from a patient treated with antithyroid drugs. The genes are TRBV20-1 and TRBJ1-3; D unresolved. Here the CDR3 reads CSASTETAGNTIYF. In DNA, the CDR3 is TGCAGTGCTAGCACCGAAACGGCTGGAAACACCATATATTTT.